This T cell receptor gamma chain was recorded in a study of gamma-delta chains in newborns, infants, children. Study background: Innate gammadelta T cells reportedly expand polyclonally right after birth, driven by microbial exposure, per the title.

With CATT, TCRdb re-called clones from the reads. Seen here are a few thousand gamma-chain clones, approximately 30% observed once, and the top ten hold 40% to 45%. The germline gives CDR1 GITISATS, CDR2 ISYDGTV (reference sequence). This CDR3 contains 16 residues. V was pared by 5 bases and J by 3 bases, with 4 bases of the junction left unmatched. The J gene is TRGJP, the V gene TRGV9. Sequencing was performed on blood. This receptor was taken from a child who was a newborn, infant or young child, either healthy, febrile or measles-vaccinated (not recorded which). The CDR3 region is CALWVLQELGKKIKVF. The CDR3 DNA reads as TGTGCCTTGTGGGTATTGCAAGAGTTGGGCAAAAAAATCAAGGTATTT.